What follows describes a single TCR beta chain. The sample comes from a study of blood T cell repertoires in COVID-19. The overall study: Samples came from the United States, Italy and Spain, spanning acute and convalescent COVID-19. PBMCs, B-cell-depleted T cells, or T cells were the source of the cDNA or gDNA that made up the material.

The CDR3 sequence is 19 residues long. After removal of 0 bases from V and 2 bases from J, the junction contained 11 bases not matched to a gene. Looked up from germline, CDR1 is MGHRA and CDR2 is YSYEKL. Per the study methods: Reference gene primer amplification in the assay estimated nucleated cell counts. Sequenced by immunoSEQ multiplex PCR; TCRdb stores in-frame clones only, minus some. The DNA gave D and trimming, while V, J and clone size come from that table. The repertoire holds around 200,000 clones, with 80% to 90% as singletons. The V gene is TRBV4-1, the J gene TRBJ2-3, with 10 bases fitting TRBD2. The sample was peripheral blood. The sequence was collected from a human donor with active or convalescent COVID-19. The donor label of this sample is uncertain. The CDR3: CASSQDLSGSGGFTDTQYF. CDR3 nucleotide sequence: TGCGCCAGCAGCCAAGATCTAAGTGGTAGCGGGGGGTTCACAGATACGCAGTATTTT.